This T cell receptor beta chain originates from a study of cytomegalovirus exposure and HLA in healthy donors. For the study at large: There were a few hundred genotyped donors. Of these, 81% fell in the genetic ancestry cluster associated with self-reported Caucasian donors.

PCR used 60 Vbeta primers and 13 Jbeta primers. Profiled with immunoSEQ multiplex PCR; TCRdb holds only in-frame clones, not every one. This table holds under 200,000 clones, 70% to 80% found once. General study results and limits: After further analysis at a later stage, roughly 15,000 TCR beta sequences were associated with HLA alleles at 0.05 false discovery rate.

This clone was recorded a few times. Antigen unknown. The germline V gene has CDR1 MRHNA and CDR2 SNTAGT. This CDR3 comprises 13 residues. Trimming took off 4 bases at V and 6 bases at J, with 9 bases between the two ends. Donors were nominally healthy when sampled, though unrecorded immune exposures were likely. The V gene is TRBV6-4, the J gene TRBJ2-2; perhaps TRBD2 as D (5 bases). Sequencing was performed on PBMCs. The source of this sequence is a woman in her twenties or thirties in good health and CMV-seropositive. The CDR3 sequence is CASSAYSAGELFF. The CDR3 nucleotides read TGTGCCAGCAGTGCCTATAGCGCCGGGGAGCTGTTTTTT.